This T cell receptor beta chain was obtained from a study of identical twins. Germline V lookup: CDR1 LGHNA, CDR2 YNFKEQ. Trimming at V came to 1 base and at J to 5 bases, leaving 10 bases not matched to a gene. The CDR3 runs 17 residues. Via MiXCR, TCRdb re-called the 5' RACE reads, giving one row per CDR3 protein. Of 1.5 million to 2 million distinct CDR3 sequences listed, roughly 35% are singletons. The sample comprised cord blood. The origin of this receptor is a newborn girl in good health. This rearrangement joins TRBV4-2 to TRBJ2-3, with 9 bases matching TRBD2. The CDR3 DNA reads as TGTGCCAGCAGCCAAGTACGGCGGGGGGGCTTGGGAGATACGCAGTATTTT. This codes for CASSQVRRGGLGDTQYF.